This record looks at one T cell receptor beta chain sequence and its context. Its binding antigen is unknown. No quality values exist for individual bases; no much larger clone is one base distant. Receptor libraries were prepared by the immunoSEQ multiplex PCR assay. Per the original workflow: A statistical classification framework was built for diagnosing cytomegalovirus status from the catalog of TCR beta chain sequences. TCRdb mirrors the immuneACCESS table, restricted to in-frame sequences. Some clones are absent from its copies; in checked studies, under half trace to an unresolved V gene, and the reason for the others is unknown. For V, J and clone size, that table is used; D and trimming come from the DNA. The sample contains under 150,000 clones, 86% of them found a single time. The ten most abundant clones make up roughly 3% of the sample. The CDR3 has 13 amino acids, counting the end cysteine and phenylalanine. The CDR3 DNA has 39 bases and is translated from base 1. CDR1 KGHSH and CDR2 LQKENI were looked up in the germline V gene. V drops 6 bases and J drops 2 bases, leaving 9 bases in between.

This record comes from a study of cytomegalovirus exposure and HLA in healthy donors (dated 2017 in TCRdb). Concerning the study at large: The 666 repertoires of the first cohort and the 95 to 150 validation repertoires were produced on the same platform, according to a later analysis. The study aimed to test whether signatures of past pathogen exposure could be identified by cataloging public T cell receptors. Besides the first cohort of 666 subjects, a separate validation cohort made up of 120 different subjects was used. The study combined high-throughput TCR immunosequencing, statistical association of individual TCRs with disease status, and machine learning to predict cytomegalovirus infection status. Broader findings and caveats from the paper: A later analysis had no HLA typing for the validation cohort, so co-occurrence there was scored across all 130 or so repertoires. While some public TCRs were present in many individuals, most TCR sequences turned up only very rarely across donors. Cytomegalovirus status was reported to be diagnosed by the classifier with high specificity and sensitivity in both the original and validation cohorts. It was suggested by the authors that the approach could potentially be generalized to other disease states and immunological phenotypes. A total of fewer than 200 TCR beta chains were listed by the study as associated with cytomegalovirus. In vitro tests confirmed that a few of the cytomegalovirus-associated TCR beta chains recognize cytomegalovirus antigens. A later analysis found that TCRs clustered in the first cohort also tended to co-occur in the 130 or so validation repertoires, with about 94% of cluster scores above 0.

The donors were included in the validation cohort of 90 to 150 subjects, a group kept apart from the roughly 730-subject first cohort. The V gene is TRBV18 and the J gene is TRBJ2-3, with no D gene named confidently. The sequence was collected from a man aged 18-30 years in good health and CMV-seronegative. The sample taken for sequencing was PBMCs. The bases are TGTGCCAGCTCTTTCTATAACACAGATACGCAGTATTTT. It translates to CASSFYNTDTQYF.